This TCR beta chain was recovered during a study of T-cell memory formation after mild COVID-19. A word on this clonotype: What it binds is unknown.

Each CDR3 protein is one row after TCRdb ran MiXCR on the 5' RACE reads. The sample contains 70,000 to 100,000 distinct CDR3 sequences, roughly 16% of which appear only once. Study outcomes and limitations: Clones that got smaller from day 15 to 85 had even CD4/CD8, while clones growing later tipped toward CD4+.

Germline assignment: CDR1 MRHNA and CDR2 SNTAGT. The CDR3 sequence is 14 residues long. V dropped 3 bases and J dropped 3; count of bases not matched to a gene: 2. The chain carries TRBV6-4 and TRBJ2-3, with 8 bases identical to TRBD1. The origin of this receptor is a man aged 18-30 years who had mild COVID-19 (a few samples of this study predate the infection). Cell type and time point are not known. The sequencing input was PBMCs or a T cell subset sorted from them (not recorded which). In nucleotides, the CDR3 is TGTGCCAGCAGTGAGACAGGGGAAACAGATACGCAGTATTTT. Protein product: CASSETGETDTQYF.